A selection of T cell receptor beta chains follows, all from one sample in a study of long-term antiretroviral therapy in people with HIV. The repertoire was sequenced with immunoSEQ multiplex PCR; TCRdb's copy has only in-frame clones and lacks some. The sample yields more than 20,000 clones, 85% to 90% seen once. The specimen comprised unsorted PBMCs, sampled approximately 2.6 years after starting antiretroviral therapy. The receptors here all came from a man aged 40-50 years with HIV. Both conserved end residues are part of each CDR3. Expanded clones get a size class; other rows say once, few or many, or leave the size out.

v_call: TRBV7-9; j_call: TRBJ1-1; clone_size: .; cdr3_aa: CASSSVLNTEAFF
v_call: TRBV7-2; j_call: TRBJ2-7; clone_size: .; cdr3_aa: CASSLIGADPPRRYF
v_call: TRBV2; j_call: TRBJ1-6; clone_size: few; cdr3_aa: CATTNGQGYSTLHF
v_call: TRBV10-3; j_call: TRBJ1-2; clone_size: .; cdr3_aa: CAISGGDGYTF
v_call: TRBV12-5; j_call: TRBJ2-7; clone_size: few; cdr3_aa: CASATDARSYEQYF
v_call: TRBV18; j_call: TRBJ1-1; clone_size: .; cdr3_aa: CASSPRGGRVLEAFF
v_call: TRBV7-2; j_call: TRBJ2-5; clone_size: .; cdr3_aa: CASSLPRGQGLETQYF
v_call: TRBV19; j_call: TRBJ1-5; clone_size: .; cdr3_aa: CASTPLGGGNQPQHF
v_call: TRBV5-1; j_call: TRBJ2-7; clone_size: .; cdr3_aa: CASSLADWSSSYEQYF
v_call: TRBV9; j_call: TRBJ1-1; clone_size: .; cdr3_aa: CASSVGSGAGNTEAFF
v_call: TRBV27; j_call: TRBJ2-5; clone_size: .; cdr3_aa: CASSPFGGRQETQYF
v_call: TRBV9; j_call: TRBJ1-1; clone_size: .; cdr3_aa: CASSGLDRVVSEAFF
v_call: TRBV11-2; j_call: TRBJ2-3; clone_size: .; cdr3_aa: CASSSYTGTEESDTQYF
v_call: TRBV9; j_call: TRBJ1-1; clone_size: .; cdr3_aa: CASSRRLKNTEAFF
v_call: TRBV6-4; j_call: TRBJ1-1; clone_size: .; cdr3_aa: CASRQTQNTEAFF
v_call: TRBV28; j_call: TRBJ1-5; clone_size: once; cdr3_aa: CASSLGQRNQPQHF
v_call: TRBV6-5; j_call: TRBJ2-3; clone_size: .; cdr3_aa: CASSEGGITDTQYF
v_call: TRBV2; j_call: TRBJ1-5; clone_size: .; cdr3_aa: CASSGTGTGGGNQPQHF
v_call: TRBV7-6; j_call: TRBJ2-6; clone_size: .; cdr3_aa: CASSLTYRGSGANVLTF
v_call: TRBV11-2; j_call: TRBJ2-2; clone_size: few; cdr3_aa: CASSLNSQGNTGELFF
v_call: TRBV4-3; j_call: TRBJ2-5; clone_size: .; cdr3_aa: CASSQVARGQETQYF
v_call: TRBV7-7; j_call: TRBJ2-7; clone_size: .; cdr3_aa: CASSPIATEEQYF
v_call: TRBV30; j_call: TRBJ1-3; clone_size: large; cdr3_aa: CAWDRSGHTIYF